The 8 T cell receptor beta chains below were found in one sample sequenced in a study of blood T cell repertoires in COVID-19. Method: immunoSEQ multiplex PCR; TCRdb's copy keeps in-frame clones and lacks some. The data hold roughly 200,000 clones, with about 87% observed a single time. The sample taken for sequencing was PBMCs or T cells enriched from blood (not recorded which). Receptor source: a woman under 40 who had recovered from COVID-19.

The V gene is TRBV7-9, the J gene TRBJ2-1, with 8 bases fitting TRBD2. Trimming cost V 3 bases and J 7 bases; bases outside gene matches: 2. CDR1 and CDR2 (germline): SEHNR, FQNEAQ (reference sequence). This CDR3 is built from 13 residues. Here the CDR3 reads CASSFSGGNEQFF. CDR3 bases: TGTGCCAGCAGCTTTTCGGGGGGGAATGAGCAGTTCTTC.

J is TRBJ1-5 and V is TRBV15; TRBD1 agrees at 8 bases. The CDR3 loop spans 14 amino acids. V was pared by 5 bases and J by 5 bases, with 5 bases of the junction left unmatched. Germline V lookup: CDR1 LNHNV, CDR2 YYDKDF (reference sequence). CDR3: CATSGNRGDQPQHF. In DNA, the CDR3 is TGTGCCACCAGCGGGAACAGGGGGGATCAGCCCCAGCATTTT.

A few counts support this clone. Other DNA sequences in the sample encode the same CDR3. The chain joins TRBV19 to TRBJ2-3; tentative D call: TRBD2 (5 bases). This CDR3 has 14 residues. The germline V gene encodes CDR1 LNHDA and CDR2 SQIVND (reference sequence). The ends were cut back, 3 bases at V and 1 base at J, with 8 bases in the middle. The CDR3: CASSISGGTDTQYF. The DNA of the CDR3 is TGTGCCAGTAGTATTTCCGGGGGCACAGATACGCAGTATTTT.

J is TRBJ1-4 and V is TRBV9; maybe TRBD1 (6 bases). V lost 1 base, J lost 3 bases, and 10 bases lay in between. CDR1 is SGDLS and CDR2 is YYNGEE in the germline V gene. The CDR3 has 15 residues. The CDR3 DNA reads TGTGCCAGCAGCGTACAGGGACAACCTAATGAAAAACTGTTTTTT. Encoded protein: CASSVQGQPNEKLFF.

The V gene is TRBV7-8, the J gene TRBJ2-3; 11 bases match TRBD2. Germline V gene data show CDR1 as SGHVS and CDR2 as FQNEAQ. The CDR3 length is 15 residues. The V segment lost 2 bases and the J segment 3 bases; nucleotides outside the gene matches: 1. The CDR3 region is CASSLSSGGTDTQYF. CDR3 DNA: TGTGCCAGCAGCTTATCTAGCGGGGGGACAGATACGCAGTATTTT. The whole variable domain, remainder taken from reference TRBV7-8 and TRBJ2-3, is GAGVSQSPRYKVAKRGQDVALRCDPISGHVSLFWYQQALGQGPEFLTYFQNEAQLDKSGLPSDRFFAERPEGSVSTLKIQRTQQEDSAVYLCASSLSSGGTDTQYFGPGTRLTVL.

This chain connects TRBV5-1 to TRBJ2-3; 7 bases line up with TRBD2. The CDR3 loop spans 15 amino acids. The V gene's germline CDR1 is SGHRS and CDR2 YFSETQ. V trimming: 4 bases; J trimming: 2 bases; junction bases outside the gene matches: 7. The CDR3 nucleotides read TGCGCCAGCAGCCGTTGGGGGGGACCCACAGATACGCAGTATTTT. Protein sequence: CASSRWGGPTDTQYF.

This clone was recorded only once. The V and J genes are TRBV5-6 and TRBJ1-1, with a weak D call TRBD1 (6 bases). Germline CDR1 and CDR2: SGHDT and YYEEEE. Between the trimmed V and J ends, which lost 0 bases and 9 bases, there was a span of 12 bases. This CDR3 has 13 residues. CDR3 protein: CASSLVTGGKAFF. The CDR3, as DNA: TGTGCCAGCAGCTTGGTGACGGGGGGCAAAGCTTTCTTT.

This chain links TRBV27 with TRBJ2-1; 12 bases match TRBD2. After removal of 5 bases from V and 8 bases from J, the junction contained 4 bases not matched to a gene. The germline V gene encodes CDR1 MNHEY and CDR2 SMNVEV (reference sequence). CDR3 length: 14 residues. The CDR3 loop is CASSRWTSGDEQFF. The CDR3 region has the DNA TGTGCCAGCAGTAGGTGGACTAGCGGGGATGAGCAGTTCTTC.